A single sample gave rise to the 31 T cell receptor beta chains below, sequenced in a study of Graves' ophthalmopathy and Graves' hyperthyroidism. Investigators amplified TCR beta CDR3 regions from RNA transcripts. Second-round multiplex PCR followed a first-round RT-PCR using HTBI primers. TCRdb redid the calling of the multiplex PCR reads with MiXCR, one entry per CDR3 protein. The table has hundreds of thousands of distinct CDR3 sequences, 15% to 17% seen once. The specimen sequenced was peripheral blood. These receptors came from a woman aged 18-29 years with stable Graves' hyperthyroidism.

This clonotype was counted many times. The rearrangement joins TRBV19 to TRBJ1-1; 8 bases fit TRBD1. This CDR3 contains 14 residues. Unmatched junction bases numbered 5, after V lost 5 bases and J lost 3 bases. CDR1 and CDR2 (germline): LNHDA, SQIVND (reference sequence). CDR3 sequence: CASSDQGADTEAFF. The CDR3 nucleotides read TGTGCCAGTAGTGACCAGGGGGCGGACACTGAAGCTTTCTTT.

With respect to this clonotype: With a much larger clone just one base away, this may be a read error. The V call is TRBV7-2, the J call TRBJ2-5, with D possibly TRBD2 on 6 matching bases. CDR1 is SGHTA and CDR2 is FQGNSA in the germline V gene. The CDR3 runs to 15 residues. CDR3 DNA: TGTGCCATTCGGCGGACGGGGGAGGAACAAGAGACCGAGTACTTC. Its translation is CAIRRTGEEQETEYF.

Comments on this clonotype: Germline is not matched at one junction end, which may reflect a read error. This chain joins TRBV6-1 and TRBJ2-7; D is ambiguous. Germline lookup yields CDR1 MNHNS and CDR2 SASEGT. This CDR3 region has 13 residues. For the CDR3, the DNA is TGTGCCAGCAGTAAAGCAGATTACTACGAGCAGTACTTC. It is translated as CASSKADYYEQYF.

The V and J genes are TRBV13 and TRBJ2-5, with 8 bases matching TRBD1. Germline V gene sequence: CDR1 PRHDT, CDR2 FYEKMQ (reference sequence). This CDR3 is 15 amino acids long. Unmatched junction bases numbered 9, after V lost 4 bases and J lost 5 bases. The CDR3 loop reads CASSSTSTGEETQYF. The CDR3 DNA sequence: TGTGCCAGCAGCTCAACCTCGACAGGGGAGGAGACCCAGTACTTC.

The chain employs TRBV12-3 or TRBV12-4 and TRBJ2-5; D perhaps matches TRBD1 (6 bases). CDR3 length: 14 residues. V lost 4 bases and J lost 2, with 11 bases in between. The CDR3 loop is CASSYDRFQETQYF. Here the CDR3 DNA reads TGTGCCAGCAGTTACGACAGGTTTCAAGAGACCCAGTACTTC.

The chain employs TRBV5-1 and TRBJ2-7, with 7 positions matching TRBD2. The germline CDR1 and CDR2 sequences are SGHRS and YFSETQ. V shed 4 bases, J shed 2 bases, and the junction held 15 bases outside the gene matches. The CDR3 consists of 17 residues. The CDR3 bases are TGCGCCAGCAGCCCCTGGAGCGCAGCGGGATTTGCCTACGAGCAGTACTTC. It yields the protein CASSPWSAAGFAYEQYF.

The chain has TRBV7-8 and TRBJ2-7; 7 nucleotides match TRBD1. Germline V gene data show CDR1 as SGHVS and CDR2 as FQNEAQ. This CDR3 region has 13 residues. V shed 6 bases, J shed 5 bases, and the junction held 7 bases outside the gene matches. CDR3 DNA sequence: TGTGCCAGCAGTGCGACCGGGACAGACGAGCAGTACTTC. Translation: CASSATGTDEQYF.

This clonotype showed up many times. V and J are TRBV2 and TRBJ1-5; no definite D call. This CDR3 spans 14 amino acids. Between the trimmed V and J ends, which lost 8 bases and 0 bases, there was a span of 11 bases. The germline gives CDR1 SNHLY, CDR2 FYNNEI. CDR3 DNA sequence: TGTGCCAGCGAGGGCTTGAATAGCAATCAGCCCCAGCATTTT. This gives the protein CASEGLNSNQPQHF.

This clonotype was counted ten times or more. The CDR3, as DNA: TGTGCCAGCAGTCATCCGGGTACGATCAAAGAGACCCAGTACTTC. It translates to CASSHPGTIKETQYF. This chain uses TRBV25-1 with TRBJ2-5; D call uncertain. V was cut by 5 bases and J by 3 bases, with 16 bases left in between. CDR3 length: 15 residues. Germline V lookup: CDR1 MGHDK, CDR2 SYGVNS. The variable domain in full, completed from reference TRBV25-1 and TRBJ2-5, reads EADIYQTPRYLVIGTGKKITLECSQTMGHDKMYWYQQDPGMELHLIHYSYGVNSTEKGDLSSESTVSRIRTEHFPLTLESARPSHTSQYLCASSHPGTIKETQYFGPGTRLLVL.

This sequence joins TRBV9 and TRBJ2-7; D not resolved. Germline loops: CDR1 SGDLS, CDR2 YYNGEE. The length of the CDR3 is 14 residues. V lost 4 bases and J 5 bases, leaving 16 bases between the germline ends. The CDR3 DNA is TGTGCCAGCAGCCCTTCTGGTCCTTCGGACGAGCAGTACTTC. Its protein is CASSPSGPSDEQYF.

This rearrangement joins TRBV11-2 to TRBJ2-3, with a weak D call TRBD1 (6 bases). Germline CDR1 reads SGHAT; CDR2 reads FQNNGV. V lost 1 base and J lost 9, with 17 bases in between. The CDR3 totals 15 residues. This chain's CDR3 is CASSLGGRGVDTQYF. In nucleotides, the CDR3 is TGTGCCAGCAGCTTAGGGGGCAGGGGAGTAGACACGCAGTATTTT. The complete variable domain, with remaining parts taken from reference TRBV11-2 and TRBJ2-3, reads EAGVAQSPRYKIIEKRQSVAFWCNPISGHATLYWYQQILGQGPKLLIQFQNNGVVDDSQLPKDRFSAERLKGVDSTLKIQPAKLEDSAVYLCASSLGGRGVDTQYFGPGTRLTVL.

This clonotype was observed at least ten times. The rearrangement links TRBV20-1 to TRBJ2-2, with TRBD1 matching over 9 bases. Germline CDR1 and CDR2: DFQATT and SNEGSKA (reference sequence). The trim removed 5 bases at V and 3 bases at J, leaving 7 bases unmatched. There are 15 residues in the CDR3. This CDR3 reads CSAGTGSLYTGELFF. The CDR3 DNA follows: TGCAGTGCTGGGACAGGGTCTTTGTACACCGGGGAGCTGTTTTTT.

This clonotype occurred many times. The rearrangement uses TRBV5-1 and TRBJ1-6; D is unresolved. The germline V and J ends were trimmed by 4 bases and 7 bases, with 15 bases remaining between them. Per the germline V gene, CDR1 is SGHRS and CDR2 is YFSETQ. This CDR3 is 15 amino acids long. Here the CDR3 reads CASSVNPGWNSPLHF. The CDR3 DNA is TGCGCCAGCAGCGTTAATCCGGGTTGGAATTCACCCCTCCACTTT.

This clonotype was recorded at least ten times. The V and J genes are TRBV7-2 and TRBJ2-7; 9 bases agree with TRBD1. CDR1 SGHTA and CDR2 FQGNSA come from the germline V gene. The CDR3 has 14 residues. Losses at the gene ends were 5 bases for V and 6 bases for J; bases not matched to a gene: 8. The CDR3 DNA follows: TGTGCCAGCAGCCCGACAGGGGGTCTCCGCGAGCAGTACTTC. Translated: CASSPTGGLREQYF.

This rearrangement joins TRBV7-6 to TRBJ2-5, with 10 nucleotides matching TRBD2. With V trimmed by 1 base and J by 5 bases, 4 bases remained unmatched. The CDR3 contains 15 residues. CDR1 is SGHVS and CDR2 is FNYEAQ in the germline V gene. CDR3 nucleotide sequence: TGTGCCAGCAGCTTAGAACTAGCGGGGAAGGAGACCCAGTACTTC. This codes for CASSLELAGKETQYF.

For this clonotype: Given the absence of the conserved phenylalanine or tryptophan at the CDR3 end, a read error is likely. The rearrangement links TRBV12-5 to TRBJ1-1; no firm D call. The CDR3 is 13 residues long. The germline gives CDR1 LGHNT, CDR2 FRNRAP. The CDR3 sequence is CASGLGVNTEAFS. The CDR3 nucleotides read TGTGCTAGTGGCTTGGGAGTGAATACTGAAGCTTTCTCT.

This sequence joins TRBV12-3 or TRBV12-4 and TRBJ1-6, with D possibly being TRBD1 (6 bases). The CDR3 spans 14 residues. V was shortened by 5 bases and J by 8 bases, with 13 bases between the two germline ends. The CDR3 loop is CASSPQGFHSPLHF. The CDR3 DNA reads TGTGCCAGCAGTCCACAGGGTTTTCATTCACCCCTCCACTTT.

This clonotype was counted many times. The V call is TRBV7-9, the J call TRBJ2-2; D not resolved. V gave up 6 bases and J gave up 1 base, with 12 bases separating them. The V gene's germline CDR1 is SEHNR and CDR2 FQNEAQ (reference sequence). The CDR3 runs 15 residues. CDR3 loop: CASSPPKKNTGELFF. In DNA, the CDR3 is TGTGCCAGCAGTCCACCTAAAAAGAACACCGGGGAGCTGTTTTTT.

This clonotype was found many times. CDR3 sequence reads: CASSIPGGFGTEAFF. For the CDR3, the DNA is TGTGCCAGCAGTATACCAGGGGGCTTTGGGACTGAAGCTTTCTTT. The gene calls are TRBV28 and TRBJ1-1; TRBD1 matches 8 bases. Germline CDR1 MDHEN, CDR2 SYDVKM. J gave up 5 bases and V 5 bases, and 10 bases lay outside the gene matches. The CDR3 is 15 residues long.

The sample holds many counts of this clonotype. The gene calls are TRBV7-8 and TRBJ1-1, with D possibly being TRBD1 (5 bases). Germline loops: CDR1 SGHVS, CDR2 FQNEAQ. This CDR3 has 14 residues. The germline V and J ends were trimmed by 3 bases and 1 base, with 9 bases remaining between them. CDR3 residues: CASSFSGTNTEAFF. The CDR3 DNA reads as TGTGCCAGCAGCTTCTCAGGGACGAACACTGAAGCTTTCTTT.

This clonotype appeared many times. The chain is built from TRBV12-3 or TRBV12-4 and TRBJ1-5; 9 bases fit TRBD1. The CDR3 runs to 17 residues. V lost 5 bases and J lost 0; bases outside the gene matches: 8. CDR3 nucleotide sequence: TGTGCCAGCAGTCTCCAGACAGGGGGTAATAGCAATCAGCCCCAGCATTTT. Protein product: CASSLQTGGNSNQPQHF.

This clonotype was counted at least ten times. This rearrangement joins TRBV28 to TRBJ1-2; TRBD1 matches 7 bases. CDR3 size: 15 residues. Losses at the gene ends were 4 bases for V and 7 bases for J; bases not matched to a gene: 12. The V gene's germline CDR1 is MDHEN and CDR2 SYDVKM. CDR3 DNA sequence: TGTGCCAGCAGTTCCCCCGGGACAGAGGAGCGTGGCTACACCTTC. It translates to CASSSPGTEERGYTF.

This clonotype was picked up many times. In DNA, the CDR3 is TGTGCCACCAGTTTGGCGGGTAATCAGCCCCAGCATTTT. This codes for CATSLAGNQPQHF. V gene TRBV24-1 combines with J gene TRBJ1-5; D ambiguous. Looked up from germline, CDR1 is KGHDR and CDR2 is SFDVKD. V lost 6 bases, J lost 4 bases, and 9 bases lay in between. The CDR3 runs 13 residues.

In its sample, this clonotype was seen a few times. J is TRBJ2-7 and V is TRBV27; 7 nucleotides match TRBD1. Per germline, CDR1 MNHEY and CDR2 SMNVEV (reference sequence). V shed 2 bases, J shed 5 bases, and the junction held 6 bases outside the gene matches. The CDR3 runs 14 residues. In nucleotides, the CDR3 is TGTGCCAGCAGTTTAGGGACAGACGGCAACGAGCAGTACTTC. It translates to CASSLGTDGNEQYF.

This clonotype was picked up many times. CDR3 in DNA: TGTGCCAGCAGGTCAATCAGGGTCTCCACTGAAGCTTTCTTT. Translating gives CASRSIRVSTEAFF. The rearrangement links TRBV2 to TRBJ1-1, with D tentatively TRBD1 (5 bases). CDR1 SNHLY and CDR2 FYNNEI come from the germline V gene. The CDR3 spans 14 residues. The V end lost 6 bases, the J end lost 4 bases, and 15 bases lay between the germline ends.

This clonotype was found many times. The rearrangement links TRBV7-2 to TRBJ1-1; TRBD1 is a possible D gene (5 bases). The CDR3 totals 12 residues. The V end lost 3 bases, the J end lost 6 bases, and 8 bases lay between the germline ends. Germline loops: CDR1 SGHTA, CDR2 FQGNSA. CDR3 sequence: CASSLRGAEAFF. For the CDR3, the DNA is TGTGCCAGCAGCTTGAGGGGAGCTGAAGCTTTCTTT.

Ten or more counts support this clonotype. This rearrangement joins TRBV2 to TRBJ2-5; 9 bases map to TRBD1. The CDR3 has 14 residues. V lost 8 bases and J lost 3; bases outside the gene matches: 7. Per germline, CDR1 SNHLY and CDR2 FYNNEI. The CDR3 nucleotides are TGTGCCAGCCACAGGGACAGGGTAGAAGAGACCCAGTACTTC. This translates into CASHRDRVEETQYF.

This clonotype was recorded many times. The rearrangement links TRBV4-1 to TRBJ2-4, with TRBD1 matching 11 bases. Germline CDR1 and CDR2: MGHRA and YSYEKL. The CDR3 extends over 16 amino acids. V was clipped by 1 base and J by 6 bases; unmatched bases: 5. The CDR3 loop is CASSQAPGQGGNIQYF. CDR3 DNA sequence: TGCGCCAGCAGCCAAGCACCGGGACAGGGGGGAAACATTCAGTACTTC.

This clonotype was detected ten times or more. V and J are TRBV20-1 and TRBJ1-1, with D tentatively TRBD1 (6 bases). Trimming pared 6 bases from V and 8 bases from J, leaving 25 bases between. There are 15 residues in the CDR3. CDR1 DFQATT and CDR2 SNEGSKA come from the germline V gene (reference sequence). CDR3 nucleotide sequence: TGCAGTGCGCAAGTGAGGGGGGACCCCGGTAGGGAAGCTTTCTTT. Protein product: CSAQVRGDPGREAFF.

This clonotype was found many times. In nucleotides, the CDR3 is TGTGCCAGCAGTGACGGGAGAGGGACTCACACTGAAGCTTTCTTT. Protein product: CASSDGRGTHTEAFF. This chain links TRBV25-1 with TRBJ1-1; TRBD1 might be the D (5 bases). The CDR3 runs to 15 residues. The V and J ends lost 3 bases and 3 bases respectively, with 14 bases between them. Germline-derived CDR1 and CDR2 are MGHDK and SYGVNS.

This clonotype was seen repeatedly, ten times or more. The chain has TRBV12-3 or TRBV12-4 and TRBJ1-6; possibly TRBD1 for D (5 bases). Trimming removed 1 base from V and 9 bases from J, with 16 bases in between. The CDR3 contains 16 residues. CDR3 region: CASSLGPEWGLSPLHF. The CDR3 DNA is TGTGCCAGCAGTTTAGGCCCGGAATGGGGACTTTCACCCCTCCACTTT.